One and the same sample provided the 26 T cell receptor beta chains below, sequenced in a study of OX40 agonist ivuxolimab in advanced cancers. Using immunoSEQ multiplex PCR, the repertoire was profiled, and TCRdb retains in-frame clones only, with some absent. The profile shows nearly 85,000 clones, approximately 87% of them singletons. The source was CD4+ or CD8+ T cells sorted from blood, collected in a trial of the OX40 agonist ivuxolimab. These receptors came from an adult with an advanced solid tumor such as melanoma, head and neck, liver or kidney cancer.

The rearrangement uses TRBV6-5 and TRBJ2-1; the D gene is possibly TRBD2 (7 bases). V lost 5 bases and J lost 13, with 21 bases in between. Germline loops: CDR1 MNHEY, CDR2 SVGAGI. CDR3 size: 14 residues. The chain's CDR3 is CASSQTGGGQGQFF. Here the CDR3 DNA reads TGTGCCAGCAGTCAGACAGGCGGGGGCCAGGGTCAGTTCTTC.

This clone appeared a few times. This chain joins TRBV30 and TRBJ1-2; D is unresolved. The length of the CDR3 is 11 residues. The ends were cut back, 0 bases at V and 6 bases at J, with 5 bases in the middle. Germline values: CDR1 GTSNPN, CDR2 SVGIG (reference sequence). CDR3 protein: CAWSVMDGYTF. Written as DNA, the CDR3 is TGTGCCTGGAGTGTAATGGATGGCTACACCTTC.

This chain uses TRBV30 with TRBJ1-3, with unresolved D. The germline V and J ends were trimmed by 1 base and 0 bases, with 10 bases remaining between them. The germline V gene has CDR1 GTSNPN and CDR2 SVGIG (reference sequence). The CDR3 has 15 residues. Written as DNA, the CDR3 is TGTGCCTGGAGTGAGGGAAGGAGCTCTGGAAACACCATATATTTT. Translating it yields CAWSEGRSSGNTIYF.

The chain recombines TRBV5-1 with TRBJ2-3, with 14 bases aligning to TRBD2. After removal of 0 bases from V and 4 bases from J, the junction contained 1 base not matched to a gene. The CDR3 length is 16 residues. Looked up from germline, CDR1 is SGHRS and CDR2 is YFSETQ. The CDR3 coding sequence is TGCGCCAGCAGCTTGGGACTAGCGGGGGGGCCAGATACGCAGTATTTT. It yields the protein CASSLGLAGGPDTQYF.

Only one count was recorded for this clone. The chain employs TRBV5-1 and TRBJ2-6; D remains ambiguous. The V end lost 0 bases, the J end lost 0 bases, and 10 bases lay between the germline ends. The CDR3 sequence is 17 residues long. Germline CDR1 is SGHRS and CDR2 is YFSETQ. CDR3 region: CASSLARQFSGANVLTF. CDR3 DNA: TGCGCCAGCAGCTTGGCCCGTCAGTTCTCTGGGGCCAACGTCCTGACTTTC.

The rearrangement joins TRBV19 to TRBJ1-3; D is undetermined. Trimming removed 4 bases from V and 5 bases from J, with 12 bases in between. The CDR3 runs to 14 residues. CDR1 is LNHDA and CDR2 is SQIVND in the germline V gene (reference sequence). CDR3: CASSTQDSRNTIYF. CDR3 coding DNA: TGTGCCAGTAGTACTCAGGATAGTCGAAACACCATATATTTT.

This clone was observed once. Germline is not matched at one junction end, which may reflect a read error. DNA for the CDR3: TGTACCAGCAGTGCGACCGTGATTCTGGACAGCAATGAAAAACTGTTTTTT. It is translated as CTSSATVILDSNEKLFF. V usage is TRBV27 and J usage is TRBJ1-4, with D possibly being TRBD1 (6 bases). This CDR3 comprises 17 residues. CDR1 and CDR2 (germline): MNHEY, SMNVEV (reference sequence).

The gene calls are TRBV6-6 and TRBJ1-2; D may be TRBD1 (5 bases). Between the trimmed V and J ends, which lost 7 bases and 2 bases, there was a span of 8 bases. The germline V gene has CDR1 MNHNY and CDR2 SVGAGI (reference sequence). CDR3 length: 12 residues. The CDR3 is CASKAGNYGYTF. In DNA, the CDR3 is TGTGCCAGCAAGGCAGGGAACTATGGCTACACCTTC.

This clone has just a few counts. The chain employs TRBV4-2 and TRBJ1-2, with no clear D. The CDR3 consists of 13 residues. The V and J ends lost 0 bases and 0 bases respectively, with 2 bases between them. CDR1 LGHNA and CDR2 YNFKEQ come from the germline V gene. CDR3 sequence reads: CASSQDTNYGYTF. In DNA, the CDR3 is TGTGCCAGCAGCCAAGATACTAACTATGGCTACACCTTC.

The chain links TRBV7-6 to TRBJ2-2; D is perhaps TRBD1 (6 bases). The CDR3 covers 14 residues. V dropped 5 bases and J dropped 6 bases, with 13 bases sitting between them. CDR1 and CDR2 from the germline V gene are SGHVS and FNYEAQ. The CDR3 DNA is TGTGCCAGCAGCCCCGGGACAAGACCCGGGGAGCTGTTTTTT. It codes for CASSPGTRPGELFF. The full variable domain, in which reference TRBV7-6 and TRBJ2-2 provide the parts outside the CDR3, is GAGVSQSPRYKVTKRGQDVALRCDPISGHVSLYWYRQALGQGPEFLTYFNYEAQQDKSGLPNDRFSAERPEGSISTLTIQRTEQRDSAMYRCASSPGTRPGELFFGEGSRLTVL.

As regards this clone: Different DNA sequences within this sample yield the same CDR3. This chain links TRBV7-2 with TRBJ1-5, with D tentatively TRBD1 (5 bases). Germline CDR1 and CDR2: SGHTA and FQGNSA. CDR3 length equals 15 residues. The V and J ends lost 5 bases and 1 base respectively, with 12 bases between them. The CDR3 loop is CASSQAGGSNQPQHF. The CDR3 DNA is TGTGCCAGCAGCCAAGCTGGGGGAAGCAATCAGCCCCAGCATTTT.

V is TRBV30 and J is TRBJ1-1; D remains unclear. Germline values: CDR1 GTSNPN, CDR2 SVGIG (reference sequence). The CDR3 is 13 amino acids. The V gene lost 4 bases and the J gene lost 0 bases, with 9 bases spanning the gap. The CDR3 bases are TGTGCCTGGAAAGTCAGCATGAACACTGAAGCTTTCTTT. The encoded protein is CAWKVSMNTEAFF. The full variable domain, its missing parts supplied by reference TRBV30 and TRBJ1-1, is SQTIHQWPATLVQPVGSPLSLECTVEGTSNPNLYWYRQAAGRGLQLLFYSVGIGQISSEVPQNLSASRPQDRQFILSSKKLLLSDSGFYLCAWKVSMNTEAFFGQGTRLTVV.

CDR3: CASSYQAFDTGELFF. DNA for the CDR3: TGTGCCAGTAGTTACCAGGCTTTCGACACCGGGGAGCTGTTTTTT. This chain connects TRBV19 to TRBJ2-2; D gene ambiguous. Germline CDR1 LNHDA, CDR2 SQIVND (reference sequence). CDR3 size: 15 residues. Trimming removed 5 bases from V and 3 bases from J, with 13 bases in between.

V is TRBV6-5 and J is TRBJ1-2; a weak D match, TRBD1 (5 bases). The germline V and J ends were trimmed by 2 bases and 5 bases, with 12 bases remaining between them. Germline CDR1 MNHEY, CDR2 SVGAGI. The CDR3 contains 14 residues. The CDR3 DNA reads TGTGCCAGCAGTTACCCACAGACAGTTTATGGCTACACCTTC. It is translated as CASSYPQTVYGYTF.

This chain uses TRBV4-2 with TRBJ2-5; 9 bases are a match to TRBD2. CDR1 is LGHNA, CDR2 YNFKEQ, per germline. Unmatched junction bases numbered 8, after V lost 4 bases and J lost 5 bases. This CDR3 spans 15 amino acids. CDR3 bases: TGTGCCAGCAGCCCGCGGGGGGGGGCCGGGGAGACCCAGTACTTC. Protein: CASSPRGGAGETQYF.

The rearrangement joins TRBV11-1 to TRBJ2-5; 12 bases map to TRBD2. Germline V gene sequence: CDR1 SGHAT, CDR2 FQDESV (reference sequence). CDR3 length: 16 amino acids. V was clipped by 5 bases and J by 4 bases; unmatched bases: 8. CDR3 DNA: TGTGCCAGCAGCCACGCTAGCGGGGGGGCCGCAGAGACCCAGTACTTC. Translated, it gives CASSHASGGAAETQYF.

J is TRBJ2-1 and V is TRBV7-2; TRBD2 agrees at 9 bases. This CDR3 has 16 residues. Looked up from germline, CDR1 is SGHTA and CDR2 is FQGNSA. V dropped 5 bases and J dropped 2; count of bases not matched to a gene: 7. CDR3 loop: CASSRLAGGAYNEQFF. The CDR3 DNA reads as TGTGCCAGCAGCCGCCTTGCGGGGGGGGCCTACAATGAGCAGTTCTTC.

The DNA of the CDR3 is TGTGCCTGGGAGTCGGGGGGGCTCGGCTACACCTTC. Its translation: CAWESGGLGYTF. This chain uses TRBV30 with TRBJ1-2, with D tentatively TRBD1 (6 bases). CDR1 and CDR2 (germline): GTSNPN, SVGIG (reference sequence). The CDR3 is 12 amino acids. V lost 5 bases and J 8 bases, leaving 15 bases between the germline ends.

This clone was observed once. The chain has TRBV16 and TRBJ1-4, with D unresolved. This CDR3 contains 13 residues. Trimming removed 2 bases at V and 8 bases at J, with 9 bases between. Per the germline V gene, CDR1 is KGHSY and CDR2 is FQNENV. The CDR3 region is CASSQLGVEKLFF. CDR3 DNA: TGTGCCAGCAGCCAACTTGGGGTCGAAAAACTGTTTTTT.

This chain's CDR3 is CASRTGAYNEKLFF. The CDR3 coding sequence is TGTGCCAGCAGGACAGGGGCCTATAATGAAAAACTGTTTTTT. The rearrangement joins TRBV27 to TRBJ1-4; 8 bases line up with TRBD1. J lost 4 bases, V lost 6 bases, and 4 bases had no gene match. The germline CDR1 and CDR2 sequences are MNHEY and SMNVEV (reference sequence). The CDR3 is 14 residues long.

The chain has TRBV6-5 and TRBJ1-5; a weak D match, TRBD1 (6 bases). The V end lost 6 bases, the J end lost 0 bases, and 12 bases lay between the germline ends. The CDR3 is made up of 15 amino acids. CDR1 is MNHEY and CDR2 is SVGAGI in the germline V gene. The CDR3 DNA reads TGTGCCAGCAGACAACAGGGAAATAGCAATCAGCCCCAGCATTTT. Amino acids: CASRQQGNSNQPQHF.

This rearrangement joins TRBV5-1 to TRBJ2-5; D unclear. The J call may be incorrect, as the DNA end agrees better with TRBJ2-7. The germline V gene has CDR1 SGHRS and CDR2 YFSETQ. CDR3 length: 13 residues. CDR3 nucleotide sequence: TGCGCCAGCAGCTTCCTACCTTCCTACGAGCAGTACTTC. Protein sequence: CASSFLPSYEQYF.

This clone was counted between two and nine times. In DNA form, the CDR3 reads TGTGCCTGGAGGCAGTTGGGCAGGGGGCGAACTGAAGCTTTCTTT. It is translated as CAWRQLGRGRTEAFF. The chain carries TRBV30 and TRBJ1-1, with 8 bases fitting TRBD1. Germline CDR1 GTSNPN, CDR2 SVGIG (reference sequence). The length of the CDR3 is 15 residues. J gave up 5 bases and V 3 bases, and 11 bases lay outside the gene matches.

This sequence joins TRBV10-3 and TRBJ2-2; D is perhaps TRBD1 (5 bases). The CDR3 consists of 16 residues. With 8 bases removed from V and 0 bases from J, the gap between germline ends came to 16 bases. Germline V CDR1 and CDR2: ENHRY, SYGVKD. CDR3 protein: CAIGPDTSTNTGELFF. The CDR3 DNA sequence: TGTGCCATCGGACCGGACACCTCAACGAACACCGGGGAGCTGTTTTTT.

The chain uses TRBV6-1 and TRBJ2-5; tentative D call: TRBD2 (6 bases). Germline V CDR1 and CDR2: MNHNS, SASEGT. V lost 7 bases to trimming and J lost 2 bases, with 11 bases between them. The length of the CDR3 is 13 residues. CDR3 in amino acids: CASTRDSQETQYF. DNA of the CDR3: TGTGCCAGCACCCGGGACTCACAAGAGACCCAGTACTTC.

The table lists this clone with a count of one. The J gene is TRBJ1-1, the V gene TRBV11-2; 9 bases fit TRBD1. CDR1 is SGHAT, CDR2 FQNNGV, per germline. V was clipped by 6 bases and J by 1 base; unmatched bases: 3. CDR3 length: 14 amino acids. The CDR3 here is CASSGQGKNTEAFF. CDR3 bases: TGTGCCAGCAGTGGACAGGGGAAGAACACTGAAGCTTTCTTT.